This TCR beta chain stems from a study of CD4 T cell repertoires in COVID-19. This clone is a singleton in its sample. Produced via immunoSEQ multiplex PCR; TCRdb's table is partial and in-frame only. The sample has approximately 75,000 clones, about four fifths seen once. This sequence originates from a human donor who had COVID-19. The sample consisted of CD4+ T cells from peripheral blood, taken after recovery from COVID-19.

This CDR3 reads CAISDVSTGGRDTQYF. DNA for the CDR3: TGTGCCATCAGTGACGTCTCAACGGGAGGTCGGGATACGCAGTATTTT. This chain connects TRBV10-3 to TRBJ2-3; 7 positions agree with TRBD2. The CDR3 loop spans 16 amino acids. In germline, CDR1 is ENHRY, CDR2 SYGVKD. After removal of 3 bases from V and 6 bases from J, the junction contained 12 bases not matched to a gene.